This TCR beta chain appears in the sequencing data of a study of T cells in Graves' hyperthyroidism and ophthalmopathy. Study-level results: A model of 13 V-J features distinguished ophthalmopathy from stable hyperthyroidism. Among clonotypes expanded in thyroid above 0.001, most were also found in blood.

Regions amplified from RNA transcripts were the TCR beta CDR3 regions. The HTBI primer set served for first-round RT-PCR of the TCR CDR3. Via MiXCR, TCRdb re-called the multiplex PCR reads, giving one row per CDR3 protein. The repertoire holds around 620,000 distinct CDR3 sequences, 35% to 55% seen once, with 15% to 20% in the top ten. The CDR3 contains 16 residues. V was cut by 1 base and J by 2 bases, with 12 bases left in between. Per germline, CDR1 SGHTA and CDR2 FQGTGA. This clonotype was counted ten times or more. The antigen remains undetermined. Any patient presenting with uncontrolled infection, other autoimmune disease, pregnancy or lactation was left out. The diagnoses drew upon clinical symptoms, serum thyroxine and TRAb, thyroid ultrasound and orbital computed tomography.

The chain recombines TRBV7-3 with TRBJ1-5; tentative D call: TRBD1 (6 bases). The material sequenced was peripheral blood or thyroid tissue (not recorded which). The sequence was collected from an adult woman with Graves' disease, either hyperthyroidism or ophthalmopathy (not recorded which). This chain's CDR3 is CASSLRGLEGNQPQHF. The CDR3 bases are TGTGCCAGCAGCTTAAGGGGGCTCGAGGGCAATCAGCCCCAGCATTTT.